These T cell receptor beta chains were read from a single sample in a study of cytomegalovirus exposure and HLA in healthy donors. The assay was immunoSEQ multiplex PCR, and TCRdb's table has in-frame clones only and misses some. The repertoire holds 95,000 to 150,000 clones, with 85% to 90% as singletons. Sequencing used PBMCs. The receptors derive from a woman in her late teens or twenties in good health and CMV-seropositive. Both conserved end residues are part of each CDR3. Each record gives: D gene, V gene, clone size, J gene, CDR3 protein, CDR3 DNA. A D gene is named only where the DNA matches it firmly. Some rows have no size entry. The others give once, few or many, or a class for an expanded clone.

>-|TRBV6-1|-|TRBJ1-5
CASSELRDQPQHF
TGTGCCAGCAGTGAATTACGGGATCAGCCCCAGCATTTT
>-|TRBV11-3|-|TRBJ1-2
CASSIGDNYGYTF
TGTGCCAGCAGCATAGGAGATAACTATGGCTACACCTTC
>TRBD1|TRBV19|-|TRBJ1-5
CASNPWGTGGSNQPQHF
TGTGCCAGTAACCCCTGGGGGACAGGGGGTAGCAATCAGCCCCAGCATTTT
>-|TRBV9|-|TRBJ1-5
CASSVGQEKNQPQHF
TGTGCCAGCAGCGTAGGGCAGGAAAAGAATCAGCCCCAGCATTTT
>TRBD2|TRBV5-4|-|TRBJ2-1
CASSPGLEGSYNEQFF
TGTGCCAGCAGTCCGGGACTAGAAGGCTCCTACAATGAGCAGTTCTTC
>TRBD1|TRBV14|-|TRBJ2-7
CASSGGQTYEQYF
TGTGCCAGCAGCGGGGGACAGACCTACGAGCAGTACTTC
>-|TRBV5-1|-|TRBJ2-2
CASSLDGGTGELFF
TGCGCCAGCAGCTTGGACGGCGGAACCGGGGAGCTGTTTTTT
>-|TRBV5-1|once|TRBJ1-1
CASRPEGELNTEAFF
TGCGCCAGCAGACCAGAGGGGGAATTGAACACTGAAGCTTTCTTT
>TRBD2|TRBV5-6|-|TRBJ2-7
CASSARLAGGPTNFYEQYF
TGTGCCAGCAGTGCACGACTAGCGGGAGGGCCGACCAACTTCTACGAGCAGTACTTC
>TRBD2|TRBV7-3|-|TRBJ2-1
CASRTSGGSSYNEQFF
TGTGCCAGCAGGACGAGCGGGGGGAGCTCCTACAATGAGCAGTTCTTC
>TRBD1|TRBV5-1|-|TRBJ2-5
CASSPGLLDRAQETQYF
TGCGCCAGCAGCCCGGGGTTATTGGACAGGGCCCAAGAGACCCAGTACTTC
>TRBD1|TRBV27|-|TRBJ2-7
CASRPDRGHEQYF
TGTGCCAGCAGACCGGACAGGGGCCACGAGCAGTACTTC
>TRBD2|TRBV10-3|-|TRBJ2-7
CAISEGLAGGHEQYF
TGTGCCATCAGTGAAGGACTAGCGGGAGGGCACGAGCAGTACTTC
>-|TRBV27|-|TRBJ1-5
CASSLSRPTGNQPQHF
TGTGCCAGCAGTTTATCTCGCCCGACGGGTAATCAGCCCCAGCATTTT
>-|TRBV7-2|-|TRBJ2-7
CASSPSRTGFYEQYF
TGTGCCAGCAGCCCCAGCCGGACTGGCTTCTACGAGCAGTACTTC
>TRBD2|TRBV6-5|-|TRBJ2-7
CASSYSSSGSYEQYF
TGTGCCAGCAGTTACTCTTCTAGCGGGAGTTACGAGCAGTACTTC
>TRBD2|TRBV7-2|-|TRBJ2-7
CASSSYLRAGGPSYEQYF
TGTGCCAGCAGCTCCTATCTGAGAGCGGGAGGGCCCTCCTACGAGCAGTACTTC
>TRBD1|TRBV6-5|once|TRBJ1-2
CASSLAGTGIYGYTF
TGTGCCAGCAGCCTCGCCGGGACAGGCATCTATGGCTACACCTTC
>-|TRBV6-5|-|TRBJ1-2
CASSYSGNAGYTF
TGTGCCAGCAGTTACTCCGGGAATGCTGGCTACACCTTC
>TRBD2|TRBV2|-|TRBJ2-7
CASRLAGGRSYEQYF
TGTGCCAGCCGACTAGCGGGGGGGAGATCCTACGAGCAGTACTTC
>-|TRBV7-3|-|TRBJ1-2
CASSPPGGENRGYTF
TGTGCCAGCAGCCCGCCGGGGGGGGAGAATCGTGGCTACACCTTC
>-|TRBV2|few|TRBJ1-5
CASSERQVNQPQHF
TGTGCCAGCAGTGAAAGACAGGTCAATCAGCCCCAGCATTTT
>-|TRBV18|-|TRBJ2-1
CASSPSRTSSYNEQFF
TGTGCCAGCTCACCATCGAGAACGAGCTCCTACAATGAGCAGTTCTTC
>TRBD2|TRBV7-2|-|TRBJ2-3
CASSLVFGRAQDTQYF
TGTGCCAGCAGCTTAGTATTCGGGAGGGCCCAAGATACGCAGTATTTT
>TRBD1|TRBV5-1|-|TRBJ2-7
CASSDGQVWEQYF
TGCGCCAGCAGCGACGGACAGGTGTGGGAGCAGTACTTC
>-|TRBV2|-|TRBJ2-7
CASRLTQAYEQYF
TGTGCCAGCAGGCTGACACAGGCCTACGAGCAGTACTTC
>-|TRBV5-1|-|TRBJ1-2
CASSLAGENYGYTF
TGCGCCAGCAGCTTGGCCGGAGAGAACTATGGCTACACCTTC
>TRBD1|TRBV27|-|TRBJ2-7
CASSSNRGIGHEQYF
TGTGCCAGCAGTTCGAACAGGGGGATTGGTCACGAGCAGTACTTC
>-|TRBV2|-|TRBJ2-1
CASRTRAYNEQFF
TGTGCCAGCAGAACCCGGGCCTACAATGAGCAGTTCTTC
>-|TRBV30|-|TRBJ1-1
CAWSVTAMTEAFF
TGTGCCTGGAGTGTAACAGCCATGACTGAAGCTTTCTTT
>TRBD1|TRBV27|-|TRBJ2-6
CASSTGQGRANVLTF
TGTGCCAGCAGTACCGGACAGGGTAGGGCCAACGTCCTGACTTTC
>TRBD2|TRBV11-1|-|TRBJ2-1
CASSLEAGARNEQFF
TGTGCCAGCAGCTTAGAAGCGGGGGCGCGTAATGAGCAGTTCTTC
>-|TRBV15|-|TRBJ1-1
CATSRPGLMNTEAFF
TGTGCCACCAGCAGACCGGGACTTATGAACACTGAAGCTTTCTTT
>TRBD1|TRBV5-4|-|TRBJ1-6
CASSRDSHNSPLHF
TGTGCCAGCAGCCGGGACAGCCATAATTCACCCCTCCACTTT
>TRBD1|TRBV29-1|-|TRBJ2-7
CSVEGTGLAYEQYF
TGCAGCGTTGAAGGGACAGGGCTGGCCTACGAGCAGTACTTC
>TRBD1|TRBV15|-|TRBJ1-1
CATSTEGQGAFF
TGTGCCACCAGCACAGAGGGACAGGGGGCTTTCTTT
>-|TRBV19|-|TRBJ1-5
CASSIPDVAGRHQPQHF
TGTGCCAGTAGTATACCCGACGTGGCAGGGAGGCATCAGCCCCAGCATTTT
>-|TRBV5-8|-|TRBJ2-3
CASSKPGTWSLDTQYF
TGTGCCAGCAGCAAACCCGGGACTTGGTCCTTGGATACGCAGTATTTT
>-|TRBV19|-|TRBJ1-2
CASRPRARYGYTF
TGTGCCAGTAGACCCAGGGCCCGCTATGGCTACACCTTC
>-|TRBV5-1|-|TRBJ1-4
CASSLGFNRATTNEKLFF
TGCGCCAGCAGCTTGGGGTTTAACAGGGCGACTACTAATGAAAAACTGTTTTTT
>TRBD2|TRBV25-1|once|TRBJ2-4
CASRGSGGVAKNIQYF
TGTGCCAGCAGGGGAAGCGGGGGGGTGGCCAAAAACATTCAGTACTTC
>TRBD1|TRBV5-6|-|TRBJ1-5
CASSSHGQGNQPQHF
TGTGCCAGCAGCTCACACGGACAGGGGAATCAGCCCCAGCATTTT
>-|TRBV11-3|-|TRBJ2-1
CASSLALWGVGDNEQFF
TGTGCCAGCAGCTTAGCTCTATGGGGGGTCGGGGACAATGAGCAGTTCTTC